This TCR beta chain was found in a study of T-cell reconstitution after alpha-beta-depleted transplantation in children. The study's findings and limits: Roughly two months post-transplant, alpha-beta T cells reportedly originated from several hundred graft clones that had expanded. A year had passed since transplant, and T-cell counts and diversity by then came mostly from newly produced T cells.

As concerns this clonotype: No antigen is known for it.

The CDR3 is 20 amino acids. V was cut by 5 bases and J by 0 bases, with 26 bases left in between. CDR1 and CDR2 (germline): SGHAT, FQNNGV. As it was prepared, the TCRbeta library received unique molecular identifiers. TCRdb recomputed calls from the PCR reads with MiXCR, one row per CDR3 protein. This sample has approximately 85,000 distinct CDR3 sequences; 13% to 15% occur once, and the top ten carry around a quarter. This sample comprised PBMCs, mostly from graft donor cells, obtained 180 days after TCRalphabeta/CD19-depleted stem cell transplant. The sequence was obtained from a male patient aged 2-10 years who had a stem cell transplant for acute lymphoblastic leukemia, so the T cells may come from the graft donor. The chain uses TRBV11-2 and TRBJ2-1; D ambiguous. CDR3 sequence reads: CASSAANAAKGISSYNEQFF. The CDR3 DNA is TGTGCCAGCAGCGCCGCCAATGCGGCAAAAGGAATTAGCTCCTACAATGAGCAGTTCTTC.